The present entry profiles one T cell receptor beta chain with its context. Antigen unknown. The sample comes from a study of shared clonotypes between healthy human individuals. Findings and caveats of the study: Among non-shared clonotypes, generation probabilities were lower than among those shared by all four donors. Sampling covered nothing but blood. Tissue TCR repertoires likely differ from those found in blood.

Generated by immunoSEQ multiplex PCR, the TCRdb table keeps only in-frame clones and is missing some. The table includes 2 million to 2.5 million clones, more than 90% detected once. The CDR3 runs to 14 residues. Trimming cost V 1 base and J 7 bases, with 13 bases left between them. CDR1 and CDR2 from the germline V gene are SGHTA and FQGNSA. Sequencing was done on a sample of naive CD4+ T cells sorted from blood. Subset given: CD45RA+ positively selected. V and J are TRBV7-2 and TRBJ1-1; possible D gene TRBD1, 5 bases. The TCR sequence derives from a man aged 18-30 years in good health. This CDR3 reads CASSLVGRQYEAFF. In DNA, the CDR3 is TGTGCCAGCAGCTTAGTTGGGAGACAGTATGAAGCTTTCTTT.